This T cell receptor (beta chain) was sequenced for a study of early T cells in non-severe SARS-CoV-2 infection. Study as a whole: RNA in bulk from unsorted whole blood was sequenced, and chains were unpaired. Study-wide findings and caveats: Anti-spike CD8 responses were favored by VDJdb matching, which missed private and CD4 specificities.

Turning to this clonotype: What it recognizes is unknown.

Germline V gene sequence: CDR1 LGHNA, CDR2 YNFKEQ. This CDR3 has 17 residues. The V end lost 1 base, the J end lost 0 bases, and 14 bases lay between the germline ends. Each cDNA molecule carried a unique molecular identifier. Using its own MiXCR run on the 5' RACE reads, TCRdb lists one record per CDR3 protein. The sample shows some 58,000 distinct CDR3 sequences, around 13% of them seen only once. Material: whole blood. The chain couples TRBV4-2 to TRBJ2-3; D uncertain. This sequence was found in an adult who was a healthcare worker with PCR-confirmed SARS-CoV-2 infection or an uninfected control (not recorded which). The CDR3 region has the DNA TGTGCCAGCAGCCAAGCTGTCGCACTACCAAGCACAGATACGCAGTATTTT. This translates into CASSQAVALPSTDTQYF.